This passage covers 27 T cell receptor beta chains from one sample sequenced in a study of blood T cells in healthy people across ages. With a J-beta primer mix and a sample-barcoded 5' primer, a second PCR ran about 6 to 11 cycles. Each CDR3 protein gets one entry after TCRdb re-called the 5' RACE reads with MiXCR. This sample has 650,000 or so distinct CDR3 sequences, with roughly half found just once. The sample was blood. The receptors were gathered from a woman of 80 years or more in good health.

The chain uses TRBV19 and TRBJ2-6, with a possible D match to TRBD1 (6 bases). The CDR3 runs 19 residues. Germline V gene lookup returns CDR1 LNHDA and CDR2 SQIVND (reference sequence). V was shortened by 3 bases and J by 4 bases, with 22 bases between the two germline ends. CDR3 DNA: TGTGCCAGTAGTATGTTCGGGTCAGGGGCCGAGTCGGGGGCCAACGTCCTGACTTTC. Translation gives CASSMFGSGAESGANVLTF.

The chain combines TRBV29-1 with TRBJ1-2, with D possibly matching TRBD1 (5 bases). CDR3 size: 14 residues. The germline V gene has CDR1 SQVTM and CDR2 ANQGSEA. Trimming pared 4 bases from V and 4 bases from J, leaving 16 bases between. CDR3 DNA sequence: TGCAGCGTTGGAATTCTGACAGAGTCCTATGGCTACACCTTC. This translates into CSVGILTESYGYTF. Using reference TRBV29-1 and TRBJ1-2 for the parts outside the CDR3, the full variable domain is SAVISQKPSRDICQRGTSLTIQCQVDSQVTMMFWYRQQPGQSLTLIATANQGSEATYESGFVIDKFPISRPNLTFSTLTVSNMSPEDSSIYLCSVGILTESYGYTFGSGTRLTVV.

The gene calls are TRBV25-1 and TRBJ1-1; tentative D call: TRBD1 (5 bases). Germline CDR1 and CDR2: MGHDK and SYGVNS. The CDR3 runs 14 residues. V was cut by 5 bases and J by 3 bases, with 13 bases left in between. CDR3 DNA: TGTGCCAGCAGTCAGTCGAGAGGGGACACTGAAGCTTTCTTT. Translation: CASSQSRGDTEAFF.

The CDR3 nucleotides are TGTGCCAGCGGCACAGGCCCAACCTACGAGCAGTACTTC. The encoded protein is CASGTGPTYEQYF. The chain uses TRBV6-6 and TRBJ2-4; tentatively, D is TRBD1 (5 bases). The J call could be wrong; TRBJ2-7 is a better fit for the DNA end. CDR1 MNHNY and CDR2 SVGAGI come from the germline V gene (reference sequence). This CDR3 region has 13 residues.

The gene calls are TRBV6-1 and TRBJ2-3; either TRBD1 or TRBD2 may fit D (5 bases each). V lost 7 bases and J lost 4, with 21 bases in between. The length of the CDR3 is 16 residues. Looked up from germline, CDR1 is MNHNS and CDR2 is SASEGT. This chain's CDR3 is CASIPPLTGRADTQYF. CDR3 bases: TGTGCCAGCATTCCCCCACTAACGGGGCGCGCAGATACGCAGTATTTT.

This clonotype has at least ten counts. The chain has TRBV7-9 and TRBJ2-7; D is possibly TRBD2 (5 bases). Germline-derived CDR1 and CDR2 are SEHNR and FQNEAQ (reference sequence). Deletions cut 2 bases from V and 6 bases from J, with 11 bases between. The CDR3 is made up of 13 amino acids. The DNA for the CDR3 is TGTGCCAGCAGCTTATATATCGGGGTCGAGCAGTACTTC. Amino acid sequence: CASSLYIGVEQYF.

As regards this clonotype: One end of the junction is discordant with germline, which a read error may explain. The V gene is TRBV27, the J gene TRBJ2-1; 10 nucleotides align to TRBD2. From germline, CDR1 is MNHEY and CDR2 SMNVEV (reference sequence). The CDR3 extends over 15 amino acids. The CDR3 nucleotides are TGCGCCAGCAGTTCAGGGACTAGCGTGGGAAATGAGCAGTTCTTC. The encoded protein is CASSSGTSVGNEQFF.

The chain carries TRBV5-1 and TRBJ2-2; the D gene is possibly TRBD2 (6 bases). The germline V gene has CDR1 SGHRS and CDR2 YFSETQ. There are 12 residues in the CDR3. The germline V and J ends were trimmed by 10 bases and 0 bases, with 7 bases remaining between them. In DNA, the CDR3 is TGCGCCGGGACTGCGAACACCGGGGAGCTGTTTTTT. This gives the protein CAGTANTGELFF.

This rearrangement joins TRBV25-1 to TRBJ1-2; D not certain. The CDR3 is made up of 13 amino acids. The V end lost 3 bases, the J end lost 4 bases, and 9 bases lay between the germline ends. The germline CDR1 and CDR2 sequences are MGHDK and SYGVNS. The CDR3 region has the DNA TGTGCCAGCAGTGAGGGCCTCCGCTATGGCTACACCTTC. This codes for CASSEGLRYGYTF.

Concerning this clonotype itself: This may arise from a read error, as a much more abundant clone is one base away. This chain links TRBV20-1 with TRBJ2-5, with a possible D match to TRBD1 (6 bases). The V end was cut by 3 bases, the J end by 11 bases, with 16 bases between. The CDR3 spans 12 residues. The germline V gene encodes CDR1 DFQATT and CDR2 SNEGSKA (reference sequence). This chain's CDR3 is CSASPGDNEQYF. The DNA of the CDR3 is TGCAGTGCTAGCCCCGGGGACAATGAGCAGTACTTC.

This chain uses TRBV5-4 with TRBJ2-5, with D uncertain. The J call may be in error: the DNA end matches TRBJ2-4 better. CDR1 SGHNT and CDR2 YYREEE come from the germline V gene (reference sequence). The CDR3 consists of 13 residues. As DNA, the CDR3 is TGTGCCAGCAGCTTGGGGTCGGAAAACATTCAGTACTTC. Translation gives CASSLGSENIQYF.

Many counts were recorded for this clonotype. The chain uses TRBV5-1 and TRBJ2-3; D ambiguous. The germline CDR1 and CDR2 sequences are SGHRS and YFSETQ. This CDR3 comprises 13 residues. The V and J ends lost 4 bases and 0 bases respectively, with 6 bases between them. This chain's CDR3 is CASSASSTDTQYF. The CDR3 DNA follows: TGCGCCAGCAGCGCCTCTAGCACAGATACGCAGTATTTT.

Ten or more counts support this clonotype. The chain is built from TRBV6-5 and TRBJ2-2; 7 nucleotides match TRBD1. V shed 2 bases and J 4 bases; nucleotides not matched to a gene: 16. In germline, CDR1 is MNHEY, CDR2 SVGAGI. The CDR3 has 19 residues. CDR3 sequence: CASSYPTSGWQGVTGELFF. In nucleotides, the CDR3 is TGTGCCAGCAGTTACCCTACTTCCGGATGGCAGGGGGTCACCGGGGAGCTGTTTTTT.

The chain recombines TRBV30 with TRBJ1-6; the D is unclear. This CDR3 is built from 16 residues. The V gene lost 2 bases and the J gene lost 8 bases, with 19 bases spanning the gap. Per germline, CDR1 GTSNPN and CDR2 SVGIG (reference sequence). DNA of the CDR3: TGTGCCTGGAGTCCCGGCGGCGCGCAGTGGGATTCACCCCTCCACTTT. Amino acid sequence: CAWSPGGAQWDSPLHF.

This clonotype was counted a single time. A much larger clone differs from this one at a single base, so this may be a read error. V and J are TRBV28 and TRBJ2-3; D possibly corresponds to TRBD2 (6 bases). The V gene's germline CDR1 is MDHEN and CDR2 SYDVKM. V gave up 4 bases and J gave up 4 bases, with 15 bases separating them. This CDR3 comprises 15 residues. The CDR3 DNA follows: TGTGCCAGCAGTTCCATCGGGGGTGGTGCAGATACGCAGTATTTT. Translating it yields CASSSIGGGADTQYF.

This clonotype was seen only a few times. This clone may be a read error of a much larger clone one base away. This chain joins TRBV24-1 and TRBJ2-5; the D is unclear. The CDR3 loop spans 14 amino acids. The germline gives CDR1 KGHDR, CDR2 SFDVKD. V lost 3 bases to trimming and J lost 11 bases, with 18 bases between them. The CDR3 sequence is CATSDTTEYNEQYF. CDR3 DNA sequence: TGTGCCACCAGTGATACAACAGAATACAATGAGCAGTACTTC.

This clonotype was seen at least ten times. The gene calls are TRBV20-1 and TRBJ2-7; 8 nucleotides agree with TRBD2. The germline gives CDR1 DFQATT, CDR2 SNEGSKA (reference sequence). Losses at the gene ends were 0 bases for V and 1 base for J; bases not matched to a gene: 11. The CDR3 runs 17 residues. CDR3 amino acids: CSARDSRAGAASYEQYF. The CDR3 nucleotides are TGCAGTGCTAGAGATTCCAGAGCGGGAGCGGCGTCCTACGAGCAGTACTTC.

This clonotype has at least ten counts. The chain's CDR3 is CASSPPSPNTPDTQYF. The CDR3 bases are TGCGCCAGCAGCCCCCCGAGTCCTAACACTCCAGATACGCAGTATTTT. J is TRBJ2-3 and V is TRBV5-1; no firm D call. V lost 4 bases and J lost 4, with 19 bases in between. CDR1 is SGHRS and CDR2 is YFSETQ in the germline V gene. The CDR3 spans 16 residues. Complete variable domain (other parts from reference TRBV5-1 and TRBJ2-3): KAGVTQTPRYLIKTRGQQVTLSCSPISGHRSVSWYQQTPGQGLQFLFEYFSETQRNKGNFPGRFSGRQFSNSRSEMNVSTLELGDSALYLCASSPPSPNTPDTQYFGPGTRLTVL.

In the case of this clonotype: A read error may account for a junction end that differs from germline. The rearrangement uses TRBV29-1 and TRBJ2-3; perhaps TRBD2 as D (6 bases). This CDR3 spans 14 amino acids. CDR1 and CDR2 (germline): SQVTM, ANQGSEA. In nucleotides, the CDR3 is TGCAGCGTTGATCCCCGGGGGAGCACAGATGCGCAGTATTTT. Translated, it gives CSVDPRGSTDAQYF.

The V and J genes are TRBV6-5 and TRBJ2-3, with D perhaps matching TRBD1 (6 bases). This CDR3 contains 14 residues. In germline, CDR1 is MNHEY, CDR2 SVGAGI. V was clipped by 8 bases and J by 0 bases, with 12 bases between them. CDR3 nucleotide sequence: TGTGCCAGCGGGGGCTCCTCCAGCACAGATACGCAGTATTTT. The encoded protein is CASGGSSSTDTQYF.

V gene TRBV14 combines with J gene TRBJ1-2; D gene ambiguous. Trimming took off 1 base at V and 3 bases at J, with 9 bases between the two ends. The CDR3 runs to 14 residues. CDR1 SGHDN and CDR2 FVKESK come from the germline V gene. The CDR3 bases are TGTGCCAGCAGCCAAGGCGGATGGCACTATGGCTACACCTTC. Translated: CASSQGGWHYGYTF. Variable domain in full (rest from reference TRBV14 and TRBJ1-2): EAGVTQFPSHSVIEKGQTVTLRCDPISGHDNLYWYRRVMGKEIKFLLHFVKESKQDESGMPNNRFLAERTGGTYSTLKVQPAELEDSGVYFCASSQGGWHYGYTFGSGTRLTVV.

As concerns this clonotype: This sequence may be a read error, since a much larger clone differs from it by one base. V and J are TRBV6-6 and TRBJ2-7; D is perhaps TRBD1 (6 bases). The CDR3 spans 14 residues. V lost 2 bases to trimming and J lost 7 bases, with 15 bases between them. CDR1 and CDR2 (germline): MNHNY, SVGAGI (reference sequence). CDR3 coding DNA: TGTGCCAGCAGTTACGGACAGTTAAACAATGAGCAGTACTTC. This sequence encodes CASSYGQLNNEQYF.

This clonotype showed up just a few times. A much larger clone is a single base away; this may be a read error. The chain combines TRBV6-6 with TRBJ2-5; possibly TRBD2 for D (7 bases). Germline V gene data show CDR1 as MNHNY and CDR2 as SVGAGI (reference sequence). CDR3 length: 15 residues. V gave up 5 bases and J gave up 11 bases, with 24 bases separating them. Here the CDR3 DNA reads TGTGCCAGCAGTCTCCTCGGGGGGCCAAACAATGAGCAGTACTTC. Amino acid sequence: CASSLLGGPNNEQYF.

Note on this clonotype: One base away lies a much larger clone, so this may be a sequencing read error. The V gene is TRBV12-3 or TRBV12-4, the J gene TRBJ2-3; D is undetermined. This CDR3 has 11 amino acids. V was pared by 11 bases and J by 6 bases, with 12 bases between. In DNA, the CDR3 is TGTGCCGGCACCAAGCTGGATACGCAGTATTTT. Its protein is CAGTKLDTQYF.

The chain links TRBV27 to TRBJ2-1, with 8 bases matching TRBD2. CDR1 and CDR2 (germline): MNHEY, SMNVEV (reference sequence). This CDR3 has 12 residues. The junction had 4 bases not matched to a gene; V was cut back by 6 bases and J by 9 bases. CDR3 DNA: TGTGCCAGCAGGGGACTAGAGGTTGAGCAGTTCTTC. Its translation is CASRGLEVEQFF.

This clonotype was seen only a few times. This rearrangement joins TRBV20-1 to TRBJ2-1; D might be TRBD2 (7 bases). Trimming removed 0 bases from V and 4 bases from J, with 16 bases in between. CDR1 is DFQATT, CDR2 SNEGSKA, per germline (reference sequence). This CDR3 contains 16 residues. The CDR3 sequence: CSARDIGGREYNEQFF. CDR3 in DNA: TGCAGTGCTAGAGATATCGGGGGGCGGGAATACAATGAGCAGTTCTTC.

The chain's CDR3 is CASSLQGTGLLGGELFF. DNA of the CDR3: TGTGCCAGCAGCTTACAGGGGACAGGTCTTTTGGGCGGGGAGCTGTTTTTT. V gene TRBV7-2 combines with J gene TRBJ2-2, with 8 bases identical to TRBD1. V lost 2 bases and J lost 7; bases outside the gene matches: 12. Looked up from germline, CDR1 is SGHTA and CDR2 is FQGNSA. The CDR3 has 17 residues.